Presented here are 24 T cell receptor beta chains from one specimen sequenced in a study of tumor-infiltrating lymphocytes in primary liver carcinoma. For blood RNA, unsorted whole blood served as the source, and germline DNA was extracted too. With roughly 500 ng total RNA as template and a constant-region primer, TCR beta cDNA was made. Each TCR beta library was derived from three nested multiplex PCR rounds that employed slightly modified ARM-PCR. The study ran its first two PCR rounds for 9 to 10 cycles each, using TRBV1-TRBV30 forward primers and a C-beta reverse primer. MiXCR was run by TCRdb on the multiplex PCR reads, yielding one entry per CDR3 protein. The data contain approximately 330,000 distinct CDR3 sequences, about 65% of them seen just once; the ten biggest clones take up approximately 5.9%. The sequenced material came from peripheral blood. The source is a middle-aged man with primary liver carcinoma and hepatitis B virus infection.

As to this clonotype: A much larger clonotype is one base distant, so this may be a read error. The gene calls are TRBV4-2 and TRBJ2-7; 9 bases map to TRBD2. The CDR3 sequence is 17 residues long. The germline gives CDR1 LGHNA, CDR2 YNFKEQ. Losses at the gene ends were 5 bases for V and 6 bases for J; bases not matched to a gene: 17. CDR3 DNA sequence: TGTGCCAGCAGCGACCCGGGACCAGCGGGAGGAAGTGGCGAGCAGTACTTC. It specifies CASSDPGPAGGSGEQYF.

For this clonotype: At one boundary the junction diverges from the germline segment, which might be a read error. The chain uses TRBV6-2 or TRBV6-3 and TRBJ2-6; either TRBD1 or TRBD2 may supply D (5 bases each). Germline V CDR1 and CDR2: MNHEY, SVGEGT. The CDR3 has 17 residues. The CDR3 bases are TGTGTCAGCAGTACGGGGACGGGAAGCTCTGGGGCCAACGTCCTGACTTTC. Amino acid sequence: CVSSTGTGSSGANVLTF.

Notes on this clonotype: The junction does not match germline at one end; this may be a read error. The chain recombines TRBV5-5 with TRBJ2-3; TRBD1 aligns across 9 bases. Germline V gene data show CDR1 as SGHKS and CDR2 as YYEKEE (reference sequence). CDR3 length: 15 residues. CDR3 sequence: CASTLGDREADTQYF. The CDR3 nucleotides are TGTGCCAGCACCTTGGGGGACAGGGAAGCAGATACGCAGTACTTT.

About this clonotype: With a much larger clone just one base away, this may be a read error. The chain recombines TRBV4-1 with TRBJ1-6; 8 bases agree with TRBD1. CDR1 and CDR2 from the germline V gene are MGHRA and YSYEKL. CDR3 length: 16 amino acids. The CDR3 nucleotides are TGCGCCAGCAGCCAACTCCGGACAGGGTATAATTCATCCCTCCACTTT. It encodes CASSQLRTGYNSSLHF.

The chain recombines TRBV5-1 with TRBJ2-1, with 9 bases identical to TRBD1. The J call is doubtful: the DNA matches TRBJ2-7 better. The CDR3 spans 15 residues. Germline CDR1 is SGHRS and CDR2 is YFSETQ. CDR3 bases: TGCGCCAGCAGCTGGGGGGAGACAGGGGGCTACGAGCAGTACTTC. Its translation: CASSWGETGGYEQYF.

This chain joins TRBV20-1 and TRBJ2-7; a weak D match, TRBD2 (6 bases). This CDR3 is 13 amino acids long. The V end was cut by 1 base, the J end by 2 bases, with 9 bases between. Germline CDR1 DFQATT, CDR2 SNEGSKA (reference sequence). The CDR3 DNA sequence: TGCAGTGCTAGAGGCGGGGTAGCCTACGAGCAGTACTTC. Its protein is CSARGGVAYEQYF.

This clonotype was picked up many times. The CDR3 protein is CSVEGGEKLFF. As DNA, the CDR3 is TGCAGCGTTGAAGGGGGTGAAAAACTGTTTTTT. The rearrangement uses TRBV29-1 and TRBJ1-4, with D hard to call. The CDR3 spans 11 residues. CDR1 SQVTM and CDR2 ANQGSEA come from the germline V gene. With 1 base removed from V and 7 bases from J, the gap between germline ends came to 4 bases. The whole variable domain, filled in from reference TRBV29-1 and TRBJ1-4, reads SAVISQKPSRDICQRGTSLTIQCQVDSQVTMMFWYRQQPGQSLTLIATANQGSEATYESGFVIDKFPISRPNLTFSTLTVSNMSPEDSSIYLCSVEGGEKLFFGSGTQLSVL.

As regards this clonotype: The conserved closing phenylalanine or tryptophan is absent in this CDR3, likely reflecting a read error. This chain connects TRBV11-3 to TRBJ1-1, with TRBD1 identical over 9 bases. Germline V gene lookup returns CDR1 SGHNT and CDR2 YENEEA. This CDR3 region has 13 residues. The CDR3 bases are TGCGCCAACAGCCCCGGACAGGGGATTGAAGCTTTCATT. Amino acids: CANSPGQGIEAFI.

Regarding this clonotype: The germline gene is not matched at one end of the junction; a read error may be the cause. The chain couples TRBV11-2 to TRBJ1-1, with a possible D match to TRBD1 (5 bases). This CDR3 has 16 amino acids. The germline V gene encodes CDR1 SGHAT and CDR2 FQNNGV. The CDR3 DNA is TGTACCAGCAGCTTAGCCTACATGGGGACGGGAACTGAAGCGTTCTTT. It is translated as CTSSLAYMGTGTEAFF.

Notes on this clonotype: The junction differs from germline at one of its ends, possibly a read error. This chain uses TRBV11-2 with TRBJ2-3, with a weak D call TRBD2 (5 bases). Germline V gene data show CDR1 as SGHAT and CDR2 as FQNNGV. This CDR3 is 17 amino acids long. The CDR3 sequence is CASSLHGVAGSTDTQYF. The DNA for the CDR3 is TGTGCCAGCAGCTTGCACGGAGTAGCTGGGAGCACAGATACACAGTATTTT.

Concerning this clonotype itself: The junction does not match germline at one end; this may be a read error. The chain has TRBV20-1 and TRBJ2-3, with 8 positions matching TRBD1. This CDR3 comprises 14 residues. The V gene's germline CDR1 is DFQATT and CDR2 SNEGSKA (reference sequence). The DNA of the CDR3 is TGCAGTGCTCCAGGACAGGGTGGGCCAGATAAGCAGTATTTT. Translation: CSAPGQGGPDKQYF.

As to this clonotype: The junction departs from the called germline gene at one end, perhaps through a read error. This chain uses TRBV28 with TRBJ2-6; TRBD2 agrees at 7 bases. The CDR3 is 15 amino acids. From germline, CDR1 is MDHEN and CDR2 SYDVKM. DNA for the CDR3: TGTGCCAGCAGTTCCACTGGGCCGGGGGGCAACGTCCTGACTTTC. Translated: CASSSTGPGGNVLTF. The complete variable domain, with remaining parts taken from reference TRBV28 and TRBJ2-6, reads DVKVTQSSRYLVKRTGEKVFLECVQDMDHENMFWYRQDPGLGLRLIYFSYDVKMKEKGDIPEGYSVSREKKERFSLILESASTNQTSMYLCASSSTGPGGNVLTFGAGSRLTVL.

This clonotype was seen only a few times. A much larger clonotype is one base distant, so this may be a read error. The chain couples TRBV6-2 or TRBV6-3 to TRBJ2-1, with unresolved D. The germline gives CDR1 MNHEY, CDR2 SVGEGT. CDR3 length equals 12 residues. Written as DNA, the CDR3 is TGTGCCAGCAGAGGGCCCTCCCGTGAGCAGTCCTTC. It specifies CASRGPSREQSF.

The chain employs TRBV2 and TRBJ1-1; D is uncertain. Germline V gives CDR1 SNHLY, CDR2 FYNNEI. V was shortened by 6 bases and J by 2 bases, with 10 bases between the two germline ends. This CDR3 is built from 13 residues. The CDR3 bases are TGTGCCAGCAGATTGACGGTTAACACTGAAGCTTTCTTT. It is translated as CASRLTVNTEAFF.

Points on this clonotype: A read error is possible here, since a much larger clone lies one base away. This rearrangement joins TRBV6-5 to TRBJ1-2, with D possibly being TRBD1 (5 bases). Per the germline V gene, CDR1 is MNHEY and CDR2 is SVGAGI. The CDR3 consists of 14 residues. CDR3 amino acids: CATSWGRDLYDYTF. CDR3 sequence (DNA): TGTGCCACCTCCTGGGGGAGGGACCTCTATGACTACACCTTC.

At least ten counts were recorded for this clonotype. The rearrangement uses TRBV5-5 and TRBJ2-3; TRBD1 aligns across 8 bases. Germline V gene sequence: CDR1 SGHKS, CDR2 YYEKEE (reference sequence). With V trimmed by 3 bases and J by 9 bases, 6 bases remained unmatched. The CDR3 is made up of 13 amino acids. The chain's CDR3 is CASSYNRDRTQYF. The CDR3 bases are TGTGCCAGCAGCTACAACCGGGACAGGACGCAGTATTTT.

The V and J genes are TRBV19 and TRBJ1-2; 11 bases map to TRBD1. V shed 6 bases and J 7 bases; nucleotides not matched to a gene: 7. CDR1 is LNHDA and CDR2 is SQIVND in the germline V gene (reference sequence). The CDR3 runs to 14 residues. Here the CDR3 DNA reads TGTGCCAGTAGAGTCCGGACAGGGGGCTTTGGCTACACCTTC. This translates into CASRVRTGGFGYTF.

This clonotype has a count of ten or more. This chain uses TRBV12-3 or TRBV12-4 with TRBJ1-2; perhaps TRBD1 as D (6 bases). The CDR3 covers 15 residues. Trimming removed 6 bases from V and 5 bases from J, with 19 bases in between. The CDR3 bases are TGTGCCAGCAGCCCCCAGGGGCAGGGGAATTATGGCTACACCTTC. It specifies CASSPQGQGNYGYTF.

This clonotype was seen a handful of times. The CDR3 DNA follows: TGTGCCGTCGGACCCGAGGGTGAGCAGTTCTTC. Encoded protein: CAVGPEGEQFF. V and J are TRBV10-3 and TRBJ2-1; possibly TRBD2 for D (5 bases). CDR3 length: 11 amino acids. V lost 11 bases to trimming and J lost 9 bases, with 14 bases between them. Germline lookup yields CDR1 ENHRY and CDR2 SYGVKD.

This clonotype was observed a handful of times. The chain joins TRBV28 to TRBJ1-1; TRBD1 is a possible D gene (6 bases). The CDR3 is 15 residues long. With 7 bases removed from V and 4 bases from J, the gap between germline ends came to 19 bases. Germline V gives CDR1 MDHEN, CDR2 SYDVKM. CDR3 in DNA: TGTGCCAGCATGGATGGGGGGCGGTCGCCCACTGAAGCTTTCTTT. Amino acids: CASMDGGRSPTEAFF.

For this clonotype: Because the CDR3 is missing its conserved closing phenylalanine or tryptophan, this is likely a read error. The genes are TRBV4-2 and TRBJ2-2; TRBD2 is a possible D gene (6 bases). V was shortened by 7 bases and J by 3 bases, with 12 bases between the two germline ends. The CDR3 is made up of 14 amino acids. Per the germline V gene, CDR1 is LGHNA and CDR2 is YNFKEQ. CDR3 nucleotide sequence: TGTGCCAGCATCGGGGGAGCGGACACCGGGGAGCTGTTTCTT. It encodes CASIGGADTGELFL.

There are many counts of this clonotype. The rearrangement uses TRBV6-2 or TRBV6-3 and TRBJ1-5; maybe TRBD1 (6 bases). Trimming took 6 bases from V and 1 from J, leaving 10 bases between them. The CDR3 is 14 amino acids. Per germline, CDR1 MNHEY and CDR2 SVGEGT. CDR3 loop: CASRQGLSNQPQHF. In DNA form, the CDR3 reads TGTGCCAGCAGACAGGGTCTCAGCAATCAGCCCCAGCATTTT.

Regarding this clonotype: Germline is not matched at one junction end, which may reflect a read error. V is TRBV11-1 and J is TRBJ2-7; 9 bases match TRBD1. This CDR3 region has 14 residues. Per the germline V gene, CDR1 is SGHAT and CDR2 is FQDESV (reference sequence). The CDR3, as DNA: TGTGCCGGCAGCGTAAACAGGGGGCCCTACGAACAGTACTTC. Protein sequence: CAGSVNRGPYEQYF.

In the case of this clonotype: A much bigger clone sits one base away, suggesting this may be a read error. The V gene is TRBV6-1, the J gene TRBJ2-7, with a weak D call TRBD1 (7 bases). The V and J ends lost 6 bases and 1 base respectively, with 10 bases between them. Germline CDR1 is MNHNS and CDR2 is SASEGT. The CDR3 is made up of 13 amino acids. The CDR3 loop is CASRGGQSYEQYF. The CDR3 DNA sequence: TGTGCCAGCAGGGGGGGACAGTCCTACGAGCAGTACTTC.